This TCR beta chain was profiled in a study of blood T cell repertoires in COVID-19. As for the study in general: T cells, B-cell-depleted T cells, or PBMCs provided the cDNA or gDNA that served as material.

Per the original methods: Nucleated cell counts were estimated from reference gene primer amplification. Some clones are missing from TCRdb's copy, which holds only in-frame ones; the method was immunoSEQ multiplex PCR. Clone size and the V and J calls come from that table; the DNA yielded D and trimming. The data contain about 97,000 clones, around 84% of them singletons. CDR1 and CDR2 (germline): MDHEN, SYDVKM. The CDR3 covers 14 residues. With 4 bases clipped from V and 2 bases from J, the junction kept 3 bases outside the gene matches. The TCR was taken from a human donor in a cohort sampled during active COVID-19. The chain has TRBV28 and TRBJ1-1; TRBD1 matches at 8 bases. Sequencing was performed on peripheral blood. CDR3 DNA: TGTGCCAGCAGTTGGGACAGGTTCAACACTGAAGCTTTCTTT. As protein: CASSWDRFNTEAFF.